The 5 T cell receptor beta chains listed next were all sequenced from one sample in a study of Graves' ophthalmopathy and Graves' hyperthyroidism. Amplifying from RNA transcripts, the study obtained TCR beta CDR3 regions. A first-round RT-PCR used HTBI primers, followed by a second-round multiplex PCR. TCRdb processed the multiplex PCR reads anew with MiXCR; each CDR3 protein has one entry. The sample carries around 170,000 distinct CDR3 sequences, 30% to 45% recorded once. The sample comprised peripheral blood. The receptor source for this set is a woman between 40 and 55 years old with Graves' ophthalmopathy.

The gene calls are TRBV30 and TRBJ2-7, with TRBD2 identical over 7 bases. CDR1 is GTSNPN and CDR2 is SVGIG in the germline V gene (reference sequence). With V trimmed by 0 bases and J by 3 bases, 5 bases remained unmatched. The CDR3 covers 14 residues. CDR3 loop: CAWSVDGRYYEQYF. The CDR3 DNA reads TGTGCCTGGAGTGTAGACGGGAGGTACTACGAGCAGTACTTC.

The V gene is TRBV2, the J gene TRBJ2-7; D might be TRBD1 (5 bases). The length of the CDR3 is 12 residues. Trimming took 6 bases from V and 4 from J, leaving 10 bases between them. Germline V gene sequence: CDR1 SNHLY, CDR2 FYNNEI. CDR3 sequence reads: CASRTDQYEQYF. In nucleotides, the CDR3 is TGTGCCAGCAGGACAGATCAGTACGAGCAGTACTTC.

This clonotype was seen ten or more times. The J gene is TRBJ1-6, the V gene TRBV9; perhaps TRBD1 as D (6 bases). The germline V and J ends were trimmed by 3 bases and 6 bases, with 10 bases remaining between them. CDR3 length: 14 amino acids. Germline V CDR1 and CDR2: SGDLS, YYNGEE. CDR3 region: CASSDRAGNSPLHF. CDR3 DNA: TGTGCCAGCAGCGACAGGGCTGGTAATTCACCCCTCCACTTT.

This clonotype was counted at least ten times. This chain connects TRBV12-3 or TRBV12-4 to TRBJ1-1; a weak D match, TRBD1 (6 bases). The CDR3 has 13 residues. Trimming shortened V by 3 bases and J by 3 bases, and 8 bases separated the two germline ends. CDR3 sequence: CASSFYRDTEAFF. DNA for the CDR3: TGTGCCAGCAGTTTTTACAGGGACACTGAAGCTTTCTTT.

This clonotype was recorded at least ten times. This chain links TRBV6-5 with TRBJ2-7; the match to TRBD2 covers 10 bases. The germline V gene has CDR1 MNHEY and CDR2 SVGAGI. This CDR3 comprises 15 residues. V lost 6 bases and J lost 2; bases outside the gene matches: 7. DNA for the CDR3: TGTGCCAGCAGAAGGGGAACTAGCGGGGCCTACGAGCAGTACTTC. Its protein product is CASRRGTSGAYEQYF.